The next 26 T cell receptor beta chains were all read from a single sample in a study. A single record per CDR3 protein comes from TCRdb applying MiXCR to the RT-PCR reads. The data contain about 680,000 distinct CDR3 sequences, over 12% of them singletons. The sample comprised memory CD4+ T cells from blood. The receptor set was obtained from a female donor in good health, serving as a healthy control.

This chain links TRBV18 with TRBJ2-1; 8 nucleotides align to TRBD1. The CDR3 totals 13 residues. Looked up from germline, CDR1 is KGHSH and CDR2 is LQKENI. With 5 bases clipped from V and 7 bases from J, the junction kept 4 bases outside the gene matches. The CDR3 region is CASSRQGLNEQFF. The CDR3 DNA reads as TGTGCCAGCTCAAGACAGGGGTTAAATGAGCAGTTCTTC.

There are many counts of this clonotype. This rearrangement joins TRBV6-2 or TRBV6-3 to TRBJ2-7, with D maybe TRBD1 (5 bases). CDR1 and CDR2 (germline): MNHEY, SVGEGT. The CDR3 is made up of 15 amino acids. The V gene lost 7 bases and the J gene lost 0 bases, with 16 bases spanning the gap. The CDR3 DNA reads TGTGCCAGCAACCGAGTCCGACAGAACTCCTACGAGCAGTACTTC. This gives the protein CASNRVRQNSYEQYF.

This clonotype was detected a few times. V and J are TRBV28 and TRBJ2-5; D is unclear. The CDR3 has 14 residues. Deletions cut 6 bases from V and 5 bases from J, with 16 bases between. Germline V gene data show CDR1 as MDHEN and CDR2 as SYDVKM. CDR3 protein: CASRGSLGMETQYF. The CDR3 region has the DNA TGTGCCAGCAGGGGCTCTTTGGGGATGGAGACCCAGTACTTC.

This clonotype was picked up many times. This chain links TRBV5-1 with TRBJ1-5; 10 nucleotides align to TRBD1. J gave up 5 bases and V 0 bases, and 5 bases lay outside the gene matches. CDR1 and CDR2 (germline): SGHRS, YFSETQ. This CDR3 is built from 16 residues. This CDR3 reads CASSLAPGQGHQPQHF. The CDR3 nucleotides read TGCGCCAGCAGCTTGGCCCCGGGACAGGGGCATCAGCCCCAGCATTTT.

The chain couples TRBV5-1 to TRBJ1-2; possible D gene TRBD1, 6 bases. The CDR3 extends over 15 amino acids. Between the trimmed V and J ends, which lost 4 bases and 4 bases, there was a span of 17 bases. Germline CDR1 SGHRS, CDR2 YFSETQ. CDR3 protein: CASSPGTSRSYGYTF. Here the CDR3 DNA reads TGCGCCAGCAGCCCGGGGACAAGCCGGAGCTATGGCTACACCTTC.

This clonotype was seen more than once but under ten times. V is TRBV24-1 and J is TRBJ2-6; 8 bases are a match to TRBD1. CDR3 length: 16 amino acids. In germline, CDR1 is KGHDR, CDR2 SFDVKD. Unmatched junction bases numbered 6, after V lost 8 bases and J lost 1 base. CDR3 region: CATMPGGASGANVLTF. Here the CDR3 DNA reads TGTGCCACCATGCCAGGGGGCGCATCTGGGGCCAACGTCCTGACTTTC.

This clonotype was detected ten times or more. This rearrangement joins TRBV5-1 to TRBJ2-1, with 9 bases that match TRBD2. Germline loops: CDR1 SGHRS, CDR2 YFSETQ. This CDR3 is built from 15 residues. The V and J ends lost 0 bases and 6 bases, in that order; junction bases with no gene match: 4. CDR3 loop: CASSLGGSGSNEQFF. As DNA, the CDR3 is TGCGCCAGCAGCTTGGGGGGTAGCGGGAGCAATGAGCAGTTCTTC.

This clonotype has at least ten counts. CDR3 nucleotides: TGTGCCAGCAGTTATGCTAGCGGGAGCGACTACGAGCAGTACTTC. This translates into CASSYASGSDYEQYF. V usage is TRBV6-2 or TRBV6-3 and J usage is TRBJ2-7; 10 positions agree with TRBD2. The CDR3 sequence is 15 residues long. The germline V gene encodes CDR1 MNHEY and CDR2 SVGEGT. The J segment lost 3 bases and the V segment lost 3 bases, leaving 5 bases of the junction unmatched.

There are many counts of this clonotype. The J gene is TRBJ2-3, the V gene TRBV29-1, with a weak D call TRBD1 (6 bases). V dropped 6 bases and J dropped 5 bases, with 9 bases sitting between them. Germline V CDR1 and CDR2: SQVTM, ANQGSEA. The CDR3 is made up of 11 amino acids. CDR3: CSVQTGDTQYF. DNA for the CDR3: TGCAGCGTCCAGACAGGAGATACGCAGTATTTT.

This clonotype was found a few times. V gene TRBV6-2 or TRBV6-3 combines with J gene TRBJ1-5, with D perhaps matching TRBD1 (6 bases). Trimming cost V 0 bases and J 7 bases, with 22 bases left between them. The CDR3 covers 18 residues. Germline lookup yields CDR1 MNHEY and CDR2 SVGEGT. CDR3 region: CASSYSTGGATRLQPQHF. The CDR3 DNA sequence: TGTGCCAGCAGTTACTCGACAGGAGGGGCTACTCGTTTACAGCCCCAGCATTTT.

V usage is TRBV6-2 or TRBV6-3 and J usage is TRBJ2-2; D is perhaps TRBD1 (6 bases). Per the germline V gene, CDR1 is MNHEY and CDR2 is SVGEGT. The CDR3 has 15 amino acids. V lost 2 bases, J lost 1 base, and 8 bases lay in between. CDR3 sequence: CASSYGTRNTGELFF. In DNA form, the CDR3 reads TGTGCCAGCAGTTACGGGACAAGGAACACCGGGGAGCTGTTTTTT.

This clonotype was seen many times. V is TRBV20-1 and J is TRBJ2-7; D is uncertain. V dropped 2 bases and J dropped 0 bases, with 5 bases sitting between them. Germline values: CDR1 DFQATT, CDR2 SNEGSKA (reference sequence). CDR3 length equals 12 residues. CDR3 loop: CSARYSSYEQYF. The CDR3 DNA follows: TGCAGTGCTAGATATTCCTCCTACGAGCAGTACTTC.

This clonotype was detected many times. The V gene is TRBV5-1, the J gene TRBJ2-1; D gene ambiguous. The V gene lost 1 base and the J gene lost 6 bases, with 8 bases spanning the gap. Germline V gene lookup returns CDR1 SGHRS and CDR2 YFSETQ. The CDR3 has 13 residues. The CDR3 nucleotides read TGCGCCAGCAGCTTGCGGCCCCTCAATGAGCAGTTCTTC. Protein: CASSLRPLNEQFF. Full variable domain (remainder filled in from reference TRBV5-1 and TRBJ2-1): KAGVTQTPRYLIKTRGQQVTLSCSPISGHRSVSWYQQTPGQGLQFLFEYFSETQRNKGNFPGRFSGRQFSNSRSEMNVSTLELGDSALYLCASSLRPLNEQFFGPGTRLTVL.

The J gene is TRBJ1-2, the V gene TRBV12-3 or TRBV12-4; possibly TRBD1 for D (6 bases). The CDR3 contains 16 residues. Trimming removed 1 base from V and 2 bases from J, with 14 bases in between. The CDR3 is CASSLGGGQVNYGYTF. In DNA form, the CDR3 reads TGTGCCAGCAGTTTAGGGGGGGGGCAGGTGAACTATGGCTACACCTTC.

This clonotype was seen repeatedly, ten times or more. CDR3 loop: CASSYGLVTDTQYF. In nucleotides, the CDR3 is TGTGCCAGCAGTTACGGTCTCGTCACAGATACGCAGTATTTT. The chain has TRBV6-2 or TRBV6-3 and TRBJ2-3; D is unresolved. Germline loops: CDR1 MNHEY, CDR2 SVGEGT. The CDR3 runs to 14 residues. With 2 bases removed from V and 2 bases from J, the gap between germline ends came to 8 bases.

The J gene is TRBJ2-5, the V gene TRBV5-1; a possible D gene is TRBD1 (6 bases). CDR1 is SGHRS, CDR2 YFSETQ, per germline. V lost 7 bases and J 1 base, leaving 8 bases between the germline ends. The CDR3 consists of 12 residues. Here the CDR3 DNA reads TGCGCCAGCGAGGACAGCCAAGAGACCCAGTACTTC. Translated, it gives CASEDSQETQYF.

Points on this clonotype: A clone one base away is much larger, so this may be a read error. The V and J genes are TRBV6-5 and TRBJ1-2; TRBD1 matches 11 bases. The CDR3 totals 14 residues. Germline values: CDR1 MNHEY, CDR2 SVGAGI. V dropped 2 bases and J dropped 8; count of bases not matched to a gene: 4. CDR3 amino acids: CASSYLDRGQGYTF. The DNA of the CDR3 is TGTGCCAGCAGTTACCTGGACAGGGGGCAAGGCTACACCTTC.

Ten or more counts support this clonotype. The chain uses TRBV4-2 and TRBJ2-4, with 12 bases identical to TRBD1. V shed 3 bases and J 1 base; nucleotides not matched to a gene: 10. This CDR3 contains 19 residues. Germline CDR1 LGHNA, CDR2 YNFKEQ. The CDR3: CASSQPPGQGAQAKNIQYF. The CDR3, as DNA: TGTGCCAGCAGCCAGCCACCGGGACAGGGGGCGCAGGCCAAAAACATTCAGTACTTC.

The rearrangement uses TRBV29-1 and TRBJ1-1; the D is unclear. Germline CDR1 is SQVTM and CDR2 is ANQGSEA. CDR3 length: 13 residues. With 7 bases removed from V and 2 bases from J, the gap between germline ends came to 14 bases. The CDR3: CSGRDDINTEAFF. In DNA, the CDR3 is TGCAGCGGCAGAGACGACATTAACACTGAAGCTTTCTTT. The full variable domain, with the rest looked up from reference TRBV29-1 and TRBJ1-1, is SAVISQKPSRDICQRGTSLTIQCQVDSQVTMMFWYRQQPGQSLTLIATANQGSEATYESGFVIDKFPISRPNLTFSTLTVSNMSPEDSSIYLCSGRDDINTEAFFGQGTRLTVV.

This clonotype has at least ten counts. V usage is TRBV7-9 and J usage is TRBJ2-7, with a possible D match to TRBD1 (6 bases). The CDR3 is 13 amino acids. The V gene lost 3 bases and the J gene lost 3 bases, with 9 bases spanning the gap. CDR1 SEHNR and CDR2 FQNEAQ come from the germline V gene (reference sequence). For the CDR3, the DNA is TGTGCCAGCAGCTTGGACAGTATCTACGAGCAGTACTTC. This encodes CASSLDSIYEQYF.

This clonotype was observed at least ten times. The chain couples TRBV27 to TRBJ1-1, with a tentative D call TRBD1 (6 bases). V lost 5 bases, J lost 0 bases, and 25 bases lay in between. The CDR3 loop spans 19 amino acids. Germline V CDR1 and CDR2: MNHEY, SMNVEV (reference sequence). The CDR3 spells CASSLGTTMAGVLNTEAFF. CDR3 bases: TGTGCCAGCAGTCTAGGAACGACCATGGCAGGGGTTCTGAACACTGAAGCTTTCTTT.

The chain couples TRBV12-3 or TRBV12-4 to TRBJ2-1, with TRBD2 identical over 14 bases. V lost 5 bases, J lost 7 bases, and 10 bases stayed unmatched. This CDR3 comprises 17 residues. Here the CDR3 DNA reads TGTGCCAGCAGTGAATCCCGACTAGCGGGGGGGCCGAATGAGCAGTTCTTC. This sequence encodes CASSESRLAGGPNEQFF.

This clonotype was picked up many times. In DNA, the CDR3 is TGTGCCAGCAATTCCATCGGGGGGAGCTTGACAGATACGCAGTATTTT. Protein sequence: CASNSIGGSLTDTQYF. This chain joins TRBV6-2 or TRBV6-3 and TRBJ2-3; 7 positions agree with TRBD2. Germline-derived CDR1 and CDR2 are MNHEY and SVGEGT. V trimming: 7 bases; J trimming: 3 bases; junction bases outside the gene matches: 13. CDR3 length equals 16 residues.

This clonotype occurred once. The chain is built from TRBV5-1 and TRBJ2-3; TRBD1 matches at 8 bases. V lost 4 bases to trimming and J lost 3 bases; unmatched junction nucleotides: 7. Germline assignment: CDR1 SGHRS and CDR2 YFSETQ. This CDR3 comprises 15 residues. The CDR3 DNA is TGCGCCAGCAGCGGACAGGGACCTTTTACAGATACGCAGTATTTT. It encodes CASSGQGPFTDTQYF.

This rearrangement joins TRBV7-2 to TRBJ1-2, with 9 bases matching TRBD1. CDR3 length: 17 amino acids. Trimming removed 2 bases from V and 2 bases from J; junction bases left unmatched: 9. The V gene's germline CDR1 is SGHTA and CDR2 FQGNSA. CDR3 nucleotides: TGTGCCAGCAGCTTATGGTCGGGGACAGGGACCAACTATGGCTACACCTTC. Its protein is CASSLWSGTGTNYGYTF.

This clonotype appeared a few times. The J gene is TRBJ2-7, the V gene TRBV10-3, with 13 bases matching TRBD2. Germline V gives CDR1 ENHRY, CDR2 SYGVKD. Trimming removed 5 bases from V and 3 bases from J; junction bases left unmatched: 13. The CDR3 is made up of 18 amino acids. The CDR3 sequence is CAISPGLGTSGTIYEQYF. Written as DNA, the CDR3 is TGTGCCATCAGTCCCGGGTTGGGGACTAGCGGGACTATCTACGAGCAGTACTTC.